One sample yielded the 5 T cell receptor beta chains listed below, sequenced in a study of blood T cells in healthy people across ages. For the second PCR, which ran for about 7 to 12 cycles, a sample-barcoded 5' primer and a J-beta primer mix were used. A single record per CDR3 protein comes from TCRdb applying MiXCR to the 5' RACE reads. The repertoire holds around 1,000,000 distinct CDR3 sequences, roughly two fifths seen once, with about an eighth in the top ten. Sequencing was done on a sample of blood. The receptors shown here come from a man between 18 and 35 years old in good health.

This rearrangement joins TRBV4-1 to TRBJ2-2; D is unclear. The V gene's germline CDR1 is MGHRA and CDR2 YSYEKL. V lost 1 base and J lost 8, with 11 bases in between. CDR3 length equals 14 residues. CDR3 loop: CASSQGQESGELFF. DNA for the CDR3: TGCGCCAGCAGCCAAGGCCAAGAGTCTGGGGAGCTGTTTTTT.

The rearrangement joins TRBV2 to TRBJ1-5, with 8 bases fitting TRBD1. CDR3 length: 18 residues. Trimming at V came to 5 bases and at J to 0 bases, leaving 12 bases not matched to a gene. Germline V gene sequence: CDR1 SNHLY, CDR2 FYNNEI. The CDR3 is CASSPDRGRIYSNQPQHF. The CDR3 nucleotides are TGTGCCAGCAGTCCCGACAGGGGACGTATCTATAGCAATCAGCCCCAGCATTTT.

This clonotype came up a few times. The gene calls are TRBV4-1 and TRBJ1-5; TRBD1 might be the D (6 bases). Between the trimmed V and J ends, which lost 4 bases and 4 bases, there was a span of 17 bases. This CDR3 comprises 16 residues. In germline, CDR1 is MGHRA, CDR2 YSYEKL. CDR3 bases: TGCGCCAGCAGCCCCCTTATACAGGGTTCAAATCAGCCCCAGCATTTT. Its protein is CASSPLIQGSNQPQHF.

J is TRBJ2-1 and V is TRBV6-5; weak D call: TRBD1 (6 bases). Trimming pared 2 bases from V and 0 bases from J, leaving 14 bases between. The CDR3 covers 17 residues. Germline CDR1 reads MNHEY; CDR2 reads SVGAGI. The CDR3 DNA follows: TGTGCCAGCAGTTACGGAACAGGGAGTAGCTCCTACAATGAGCAGTTCTTC. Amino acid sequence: CASSYGTGSSSYNEQFF.

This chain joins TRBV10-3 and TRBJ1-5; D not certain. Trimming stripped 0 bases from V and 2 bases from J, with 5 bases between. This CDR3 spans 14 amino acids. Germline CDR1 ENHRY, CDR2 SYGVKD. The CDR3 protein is CAISESGGNQPQHF. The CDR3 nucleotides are TGTGCCATCAGTGAGTCTGGCGGCAATCAGCCCCAGCATTTT.